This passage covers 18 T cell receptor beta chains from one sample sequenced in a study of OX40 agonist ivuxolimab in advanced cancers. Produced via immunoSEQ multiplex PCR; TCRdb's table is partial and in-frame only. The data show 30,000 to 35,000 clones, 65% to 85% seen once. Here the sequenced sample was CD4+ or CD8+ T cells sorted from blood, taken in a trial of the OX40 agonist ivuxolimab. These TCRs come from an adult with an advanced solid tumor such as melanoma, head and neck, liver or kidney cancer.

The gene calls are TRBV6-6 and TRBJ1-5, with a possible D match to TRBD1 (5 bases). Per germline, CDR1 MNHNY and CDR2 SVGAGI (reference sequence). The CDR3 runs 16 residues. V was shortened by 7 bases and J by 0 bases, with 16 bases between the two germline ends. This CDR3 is CASTLGQGSSNQPQHF. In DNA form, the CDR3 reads TGTGCCAGCACCCTTGGCCAGGGATCTAGCAATCAGCCCCAGCATTTT.

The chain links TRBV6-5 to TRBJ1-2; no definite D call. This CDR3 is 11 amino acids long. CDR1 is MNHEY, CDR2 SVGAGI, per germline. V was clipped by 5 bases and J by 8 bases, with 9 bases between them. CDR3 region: CASSVGRGYTF. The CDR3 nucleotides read TGTGCCAGCAGTGTCGGGAGAGGCTACACCTTC.

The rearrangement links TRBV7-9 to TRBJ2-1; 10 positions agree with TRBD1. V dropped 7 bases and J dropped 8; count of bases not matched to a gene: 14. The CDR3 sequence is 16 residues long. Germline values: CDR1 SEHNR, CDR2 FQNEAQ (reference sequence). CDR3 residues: CASTPRRDRGLDEQFF. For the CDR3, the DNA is TGTGCCAGCACCCCCCGACGGGACAGGGGATTGGATGAGCAGTTCTTC.

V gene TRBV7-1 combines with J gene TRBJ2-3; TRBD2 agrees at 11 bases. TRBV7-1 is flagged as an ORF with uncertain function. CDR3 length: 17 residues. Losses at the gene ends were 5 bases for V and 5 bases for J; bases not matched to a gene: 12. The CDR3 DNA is TGTGCCAGCAGCAACCCATATAGCGGGGGGGCTGGAGATACGCAGTATTTT. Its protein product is CASSNPYSGGAGDTQYF.

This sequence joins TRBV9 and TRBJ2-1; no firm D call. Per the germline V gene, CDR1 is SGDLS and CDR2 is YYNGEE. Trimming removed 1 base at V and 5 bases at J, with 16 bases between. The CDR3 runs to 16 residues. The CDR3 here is CASSVSSRPTDNEQFF. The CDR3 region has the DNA TGTGCCAGCAGCGTATCGTCCAGGCCAACCGACAATGAGCAGTTCTTC. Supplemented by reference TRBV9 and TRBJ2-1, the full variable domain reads DSGVTQTPKHLITATGQRVTLRCSPRSGDLSVYWYQQSLDQGLQFLIQYYNGEERAKGNILERFSAQQFPDLHSELNLSSLELGDSALYFCASSVSSRPTDNEQFFGPGTRLTVL.

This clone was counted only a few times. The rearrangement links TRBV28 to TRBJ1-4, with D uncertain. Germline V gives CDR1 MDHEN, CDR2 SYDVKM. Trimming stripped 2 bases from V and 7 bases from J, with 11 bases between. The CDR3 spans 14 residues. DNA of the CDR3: TGTGCCAGCAGTTTACTCCAGTCGGGTGAAAAACTGTTTTTT. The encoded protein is CASSLLQSGEKLFF.

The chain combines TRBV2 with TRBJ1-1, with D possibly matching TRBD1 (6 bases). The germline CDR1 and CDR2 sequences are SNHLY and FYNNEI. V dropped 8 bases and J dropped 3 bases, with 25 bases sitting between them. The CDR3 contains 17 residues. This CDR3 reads CASVAGLGKQGDTEAFF. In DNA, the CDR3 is TGTGCCAGCGTAGCCGGGCTGGGAAAACAGGGAGACACTGAAGCTTTCTTT.

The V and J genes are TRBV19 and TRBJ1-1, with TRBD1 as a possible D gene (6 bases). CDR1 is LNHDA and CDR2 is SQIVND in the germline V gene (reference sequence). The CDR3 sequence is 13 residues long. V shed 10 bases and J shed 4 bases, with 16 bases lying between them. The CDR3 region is CATTRGQITEAFF. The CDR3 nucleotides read TGTGCCACTACTCGGGGGCAAATCACTGAAGCTTTCTTT.

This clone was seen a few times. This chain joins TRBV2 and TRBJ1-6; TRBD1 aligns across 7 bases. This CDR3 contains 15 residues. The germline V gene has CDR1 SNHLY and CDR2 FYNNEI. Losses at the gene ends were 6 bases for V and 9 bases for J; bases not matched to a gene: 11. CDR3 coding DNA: TGTGCCAGCAGCGCGGGGGACAGAGCTTCTTCACCCCTCCACTTT. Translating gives CASSAGDRASSPLHF.

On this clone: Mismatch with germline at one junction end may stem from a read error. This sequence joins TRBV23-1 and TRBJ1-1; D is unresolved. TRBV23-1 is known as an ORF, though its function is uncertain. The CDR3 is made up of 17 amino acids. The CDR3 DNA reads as TGCACCAGCAGTCAATCAAGCCCGCGGCCCCTGAACACTGAAGCTTTCTTT. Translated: CTSSQSSPRPLNTEAFF.

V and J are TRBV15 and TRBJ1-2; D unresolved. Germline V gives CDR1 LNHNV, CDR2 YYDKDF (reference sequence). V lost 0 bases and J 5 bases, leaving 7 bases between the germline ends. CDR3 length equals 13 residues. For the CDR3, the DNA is TGTGCCACCAGCAGAGATCCCCAGTATGGCTACACCTTC. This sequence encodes CATSRDPQYGYTF.

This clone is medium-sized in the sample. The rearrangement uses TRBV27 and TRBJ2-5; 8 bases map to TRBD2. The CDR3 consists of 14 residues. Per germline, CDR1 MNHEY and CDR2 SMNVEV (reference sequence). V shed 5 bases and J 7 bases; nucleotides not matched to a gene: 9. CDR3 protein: CASSATSGLRTQYF. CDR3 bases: TGTGCCAGCAGTGCAACTAGCGGACTCCGGACCCAGTACTTC.

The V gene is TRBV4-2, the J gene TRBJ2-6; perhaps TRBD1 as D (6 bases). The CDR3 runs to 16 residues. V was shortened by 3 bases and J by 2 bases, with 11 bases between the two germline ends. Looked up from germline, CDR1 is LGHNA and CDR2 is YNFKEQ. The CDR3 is CASSHDDRTGANVLTF. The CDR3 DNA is TGTGCCAGCAGCCATGATGACAGGACTGGGGCCAACGTCCTGACTTTC.

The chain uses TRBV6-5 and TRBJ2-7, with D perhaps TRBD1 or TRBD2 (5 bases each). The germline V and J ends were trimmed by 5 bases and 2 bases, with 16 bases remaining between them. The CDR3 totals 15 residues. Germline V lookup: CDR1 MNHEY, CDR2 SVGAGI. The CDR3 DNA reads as TGTGCCAGCAGTAAATGGGACCAGCCAGCCTACGAGCAGTACTTC. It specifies CASSKWDQPAYEQYF.

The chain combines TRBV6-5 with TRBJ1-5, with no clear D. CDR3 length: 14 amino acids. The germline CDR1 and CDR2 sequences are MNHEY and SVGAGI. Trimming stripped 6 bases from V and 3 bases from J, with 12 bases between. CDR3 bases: TGTGCCAGCAGCTACGTTGACCCCAATCAGCCCCAGCATTTT. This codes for CASSYVDPNQPQHF.

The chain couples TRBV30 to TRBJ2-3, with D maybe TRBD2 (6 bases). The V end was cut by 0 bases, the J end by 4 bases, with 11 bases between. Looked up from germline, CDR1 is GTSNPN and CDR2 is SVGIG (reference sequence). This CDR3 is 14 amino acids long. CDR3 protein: CAWSVPGVADTQYF. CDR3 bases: TGTGCCTGGAGTGTACCGGGGGTAGCAGATACGCAGTATTTT.

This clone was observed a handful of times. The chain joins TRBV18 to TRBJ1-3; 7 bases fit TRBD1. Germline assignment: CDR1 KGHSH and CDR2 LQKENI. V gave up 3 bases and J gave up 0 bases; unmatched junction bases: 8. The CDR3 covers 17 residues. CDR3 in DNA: TGTGCCAGCTCACCCCGACAGGGTACTAACTCTGGAAACACCATATATTTT. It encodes CASSPRQGTNSGNTIYF.

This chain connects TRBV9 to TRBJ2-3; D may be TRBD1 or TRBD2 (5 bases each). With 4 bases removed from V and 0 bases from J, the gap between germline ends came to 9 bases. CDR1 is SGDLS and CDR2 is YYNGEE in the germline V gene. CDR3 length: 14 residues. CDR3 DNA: TGTGCCAGCAGCCGCGAGGGGAGCACAGATACGCAGTATTTT. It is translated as CASSREGSTDTQYF.